Listed here is a single T cell receptor beta chain. V was clipped by 0 bases and J by 4 bases, with 13 bases between them. Germline CDR1 SGHNT, CDR2 YENEEA. This CDR3 spans 16 amino acids. The data stem from a study of cytomegalovirus exposure and HLA in healthy donors. Primers for the PCR totalled 60 Vbeta and 13 Jbeta. TCRdb's copy holds only in-frame clones and misses some; the assay was immunoSEQ multiplex PCR. The repertoire holds 85,000 to 120,000 clones, with around 63% as singletons. Sample: PBMCs. The source is a human donor in good health. J is TRBJ2-1 and V is TRBV11-3; TRBD2 is a possible D gene (6 bases). CDR3 in DNA: TGTGCCAGCAGCTTAGATGGGCCTAGCGTGTACAATGAGCAGTTCTTC. Translated, it gives CASSLDGPSVYNEQFF.